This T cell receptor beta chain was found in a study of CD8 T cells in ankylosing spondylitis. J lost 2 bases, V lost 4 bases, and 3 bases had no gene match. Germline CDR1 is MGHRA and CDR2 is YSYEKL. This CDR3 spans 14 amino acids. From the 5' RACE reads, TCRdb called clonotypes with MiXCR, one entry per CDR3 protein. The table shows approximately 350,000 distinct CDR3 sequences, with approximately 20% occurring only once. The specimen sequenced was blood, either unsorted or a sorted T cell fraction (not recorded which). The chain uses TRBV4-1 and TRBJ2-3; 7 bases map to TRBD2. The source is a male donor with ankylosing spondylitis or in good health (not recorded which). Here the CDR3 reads CASSPGLSTDTQYF. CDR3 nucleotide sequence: TGCGCCAGCAGCCCGGGACTATCCACAGATACGCAGTATTTT.